This T cell receptor beta chain stems from a study of STAT3 mutations in large granular lymphocyte leukemia. Notes on the study in general: At least one immunodominant TCR beta clonotype appeared in every T-cell large granular lymphocyte leukemia patient.

CDR1 is MNHEY, CDR2 SVGAGI, per germline. CDR3 length: 14 amino acids. Trimming left V 6 bases short and J 0 bases short, with 12 bases between. Concerning this clone: Its antigen is not identified.

Around 41,000 productive templates were obtained per sample on average. The repertoire was sequenced with immunoSEQ multiplex PCR; TCRdb's copy has only in-frame clones and lacks some. Here the sample spans roughly 40,000 clones, 80% to 85% being singletons. The sequence came from a human donor with T large granular lymphocyte leukemia. Some clones in this sample may be carry-over from other donors' samples. This chain links TRBV6-5 with TRBJ2-7, with D possibly matching TRBD1 (6 bases). Sequences were obtained from PBMCs. The CDR3 DNA is TGTGCCAGCAGGCGCCAACAGGGCTCCTACGAGCAGTACGTC. This encodes CASRRQQGSYEQYV.